This T cell receptor (beta chain) was captured by sequencing in a study of T cells in localized non-small cell lung cancer. The CDR3 has 16 residues. Unmatched junction bases numbered 8, after V lost 2 bases and J lost 7 bases. Per germline, CDR1 SEHNR and CDR2 FQNEAQ (reference sequence). Study-level findings and limits: For the top 100 tumor clones, a median about 56 also appeared in adjacent lung. Among blood samples, higher T cell density accompanied longer overall survival.

Of note for this clone: Its antigen is undetermined.

The data were produced by immunoSEQ multiplex PCR, yet TCRdb's version contains in-frame clones alone and is incomplete. Among some 33,000 clones, about 91% were seen once, and the ten largest hold around 5.9%. This TCR was sampled from a man aged 35 to 70 with stage II lung adenocarcinoma. The rearrangement links TRBV7-9 to TRBJ2-2; TRBD2 aligns across 9 bases. The starting material was PBMCs, obtained before any cancer treatment. This CDR3 is CASSLNAGGPIGELFF. The DNA of the CDR3 is TGTGCCAGCAGCTTAAATGCGGGAGGGCCGATCGGGGAGCTGTTTTTT.